A selection of T cell receptor beta chains follows, all from one sample in a study of spatial heterogeneity in lung cancer. TCRdb analysed the 5' RACE reads with MiXCR anew, one entry per CDR3 protein. Among roughly 6,000 distinct CDR3 sequences, roughly 1.4% were seen once, and the ten largest hold 8% to 10%. Material: lung tumor tissue, obtained at surgery. These TCRs come from a male donor with early-stage non-small cell lung cancer. The CDR3 runs from the conserved cysteine through the conserved F or W. A D gene is named only where the DNA matches it firmly. Rows may omit the clone size; those that give it use once, few, many or a size class.

D gene	V gene	clone size	J gene	CDR3 length	CDR3 protein	CDR3 DNA
-	TRBV6-1	medium-sized	TRBJ2-3	15	CASSQVGDVTDTQYF	TGTGCCAGCAGTCAGGTCGGAGACGTCACAGATACGCAGTATTTT
-	TRBV29-1	many	TRBJ1-1	13	CSVDTGMNTEAFF	TGCAGCGTTGATACAGGCATGAACACTGAAGCTTTCTTT
-	TRBV3-1	medium-sized	TRBJ2-5	15	CASSQEAWGKETQYF	TGTGCCAGCAGCCAAGAAGCTTGGGGGAAGGAGACCCAGTACTTC
-	TRBV6-6	medium-sized	TRBJ1-1	13	CASSYEKAGEAFF	TGTGCCAGCAGTTACGAAAAGGCGGGGGAAGCTTTCTTT
-	TRBV7-9	many	TRBJ1-2	13	CASSRSEGAGYTF	TGTGCCAGCAGCCGTTCGGAAGGGGCGGGCTACACCTTC
TRBD1	TRBV20-1	many	TRBJ1-5	13	CSARDRTDQPQHF	TGCAGTGCTCGGGACAGGACTGATCAGCCCCAGCATTTT
-	TRBV19	many	TRBJ2-7	17	CASSIGGGTAISYEQYF	TGTGCCAGTAGTATAGGAGGCGGGACAGCAATCTCCTACGAGCAGTACTTC
-	TRBV9	medium-sized	TRBJ1-2	10	CASSGYGYTF	TGTGCCAGCAGCGGTTATGGCTACACCTTC
-	TRBV7-2	medium-sized	TRBJ2-6	14	CASSPDSGANVLTF	TGTGCCAGCAGCCCAGACTCTGGGGCCAACGTCCTGACTTTC
TRBD2	TRBV12-3/TRBV12-4	many	TRBJ2-1	14	CASSFGGGAGEQFF	TGTGCCAGCAGTTTCGGCGGGGGGGCAGGTGAGCAGTTCTTC
TRBD1	TRBV10-3	many	TRBJ1-2	15	CAISDRGQELGGYTF	TGTGCCATCAGTGATAGGGGACAGGAGCTTGGGGGCTACACCTTC
-	TRBV2	medium-sized	TRBJ2-7	11	CASRGSYEQYF	TGTGCCAGCAGGGGTTCCTACGAGCAGTACTTC
TRBD2	TRBV5-4	medium-sized	TRBJ2-2	15	CASSLERENTGELFF	TGTGCCAGCAGCTTGGAGCGGGAGAACACCGGGGAGCTGTTTTTT
-	TRBV5-6	many	TRBJ1-6	12	CASSVTVSPLHF	TGTGCCAGCAGCGTGACAGTTTCACCCCTCCACTTT
-	TRBV5-1	many	TRBJ2-2	15	CASSLDGANTGELFF	TGCGCCAGCAGCTTAGACGGAGCGAACACCGGGGAGCTGTTTTTT
-	TRBV20-1	-	TRBJ2-3	11	CSAKRSDTQYF	TGCAGTGCTAAGAGATCAGATACGCAGTATTTT
TRBD1	TRBV29-1	many	TRBJ2-4	11	CSGGAGGIQYF	TGCAGCGGAGGGGCAGGGGGCATTCAGTACTTC
-	TRBV6-5	medium-sized	TRBJ1-1	16	CASSYGGRWGNTEAFF	TGTGCCAGCAGTTACGGGGGACGTTGGGGGAACACTGAAGCTTTCTTT
-	TRBV27	many	TRBJ2-6	13	CADRGSGANVLTF	TGTGCAGATCGGGGATCTGGGGCCAACGTCCTGACTTTC
-	TRBV7-2	many	TRBJ1-1	18	CASSLNSTPSYMNTEAFF	TGTGCCAGCAGCTTAAACTCGACACCAAGTTACATGAACACTGAAGCTTTCTTT
-	TRBV12-3/TRBV12-4	many	TRBJ1-3	16	CASSWADPSSGNTIYF	TGTGCCAGCAGTTGGGCAGATCCTAGCTCTGGAAACACCATATATTTT
-	TRBV29-1	medium-sized	TRBJ2-7	14	CSVERAGVRDEQYF	TGCAGCGTTGAAAGGGCAGGGGTACGAGACGAGCAGTACTTC
TRBD1	TRBV4-1	many	TRBJ1-5	15	CASSQDGDRNQPQHF	TGCGCCAGCAGCCAAGATGGGGACAGAAATCAGCCCCAGCATTTT
-	TRBV29-1	many	TRBJ1-1	10	CSAARDEAFF	TGCAGCGCTGCTCGGGATGAAGCTTTCTTT
TRBD1	TRBV5-1	many	TRBJ2-2	17	CASHGTGGPANTGELFF	TGCGCCAGCCACGGGACAGGGGGCCCAGCGAACACCGGGGAGCTGTTTTTT
-	TRBV7-2	medium-sized	TRBJ2-7	15	CASSLVLGTTYEQYF	TGTGCCAGCAGCTTAGTTCTAGGAACCACCTACGAGCAGTACTTC
TRBD2	TRBV12-3/TRBV12-4	many	TRBJ2-3	16	CASSFGLAGSTDTQYF	TGTGCCAGCAGTTTTGGGTTAGCGGGGAGCACAGATACGCAGTATTTT
TRBD2	TRBV12-3/TRBV12-4	few	TRBJ2-7	13	CASTQGLAYEQYF	TGTGCCAGCACTCAGGGACTAGCCTACGAGCAGTACTTC
-	TRBV7-3	medium-sized	TRBJ1-1	13	CASSFTSNTEAFF	TGTGCCAGCAGCTTCACCTCAAACACTGAAGCTTTCTTT
-	TRBV21-1	medium-sized	TRBJ2-2	16	CASSVAGTGDPGELFF	TGTGCCAGCAGCGTCGCCGGGACAGGGGATCCCGGGGAGCTGTTTTTT
-	TRBV6-1	many	TRBJ2-2	14	CASSEWGNTGELFF	TGTGCCAGCAGTGAATGGGGAAACACCGGGGAGCTGTTTTTT
-	TRBV18	many	TRBJ2-7	14	CASSRLTSSDEQYF	TGTGCCAGCTCACGATTGACCTCTTCCGACGAGCAGTACTTC
-	TRBV5-6	many	TRBJ1-1	13	CASSWETGAEAFF	TGTGCCAGCAGCTGGGAGACTGGGGCTGAAGCTTTCTTT
-	TRBV29-1	many	TRBJ1-5	13	CSVYPGGNQPQHF	TGCAGCGTTTACCCAGGGGGCAATCAGCCCCAGCATTTT
-	TRBV6-1	many	TRBJ1-5	14	CASSEQGGNQPQHF	TGTGCCAGCAGTGAACAGGGCGGCAATCAGCCCCAGCATTTT
-	TRBV2	many	TRBJ2-5	13	CASSADRLETQYF	TGTGCCAGCAGTGCCGACAGGTTGGAGACCCAGTACTTC
TRBD1	TRBV12-3/TRBV12-4	medium-sized	TRBJ2-5	13	CASRLTGRETQYF	TGTGCCAGCAGGCTGACAGGGCGAGAGACCCAGTACTTC
-	TRBV19	many	TRBJ1-5	14	CASSIPGSNQPQHF	TGTGCCAGTAGTATCCCAGGTAGCAATCAGCCCCAGCATTTT
-	TRBV7-9	many	TRBJ2-3	13	CASSSPFLGTQYF	TGTGCCAGCAGCTCCCCGTTTTTGGGTACGCAGTATTTT
-	TRBV10-2	many	TRBJ2-1	13	CASMRKRDAEQFF	TGCGCCAGCATGCGGAAACGTGATGCTGAGCAGTTCTTC
-	TRBV6-5	many	TRBJ1-3	13	CASTPAGRNTIYF	TGTGCCAGCACCCCCGCGGGTAGAAACACCATATATTTT
-	TRBV7-9	many	TRBJ2-2	15	CASSLDSGFTGELFF	TGTGCCAGCAGCTTAGATTCGGGGTTCACCGGGGAGCTGTTTTTT
-	TRBV7-9	medium-sized	TRBJ2-5	13	CASSFEFAETQYF	TGTGCCAGCAGCTTCGAGTTCGCAGAGACCCAGTACTTC
-	TRBV19	many	TRBJ2-2	11	CASTPNGELFF	TGTGCCAGTACCCCCAACGGGGAGCTGTTTTTT
TRBD1	TRBV4-1	medium-sized	TRBJ2-1	18	CASSQDPADRGPWNEQFF	TGCGCCAGCAGCCAAGATCCGGCGGACAGGGGACCTTGGAATGAGCAGTTCTTC
-	TRBV5-4	many	TRBJ2-2	14	CASTLFDGTGELFF	TGTGCCAGCACTTTATTCGACGGCACCGGGGAGCTGTTTTTT
TRBD2	TRBV29-1	medium-sized	TRBJ2-1	15	CSVEVGLAFGNEQFF	TGCAGCGTTGAAGTCGGACTAGCCTTTGGCAATGAGCAGTTCTTC
-	TRBV12-3/TRBV12-4	medium-sized	TRBJ1-3	11	CASSLQYTIYF	TGTGCCAGCAGTTTGCAGTACACCATATATTTT
-	TRBV20-1	medium-sized	TRBJ2-3	14	CSARTLASTDTQYF	TGCAGTGCTAGGACCCTAGCTAGCACAGATACGCAGTATTTT
-	TRBV20-1	many	TRBJ2-3	14	CSARPPSRRDTQYF	TGCAGTGCTAGACCCCCTTCGCGTAGGGATACGCAGTATTTT